This T cell receptor beta chain emerged from a study of cytomegalovirus exposure and HLA in healthy donors. The length of the CDR3 is 15 residues. Trimming cost V 4 bases and J 7 bases; bases outside gene matches: 13. Germline V CDR1 and CDR2: SGHDN, FVKESK. A remark on this clone: Its cognate antigen is unknown.

General study findings and limits: The study listed approximately 160 cytomegalovirus-associated TCR beta chains.

Vbeta (60) and Jbeta (13) primers were used in the PCR. Profiled with immunoSEQ multiplex PCR; TCRdb holds only in-frame clones, not every one. The repertoire consists of about 260,000 clones, with about four fifths occurring once and the leading ten covering 2% to 2.5%. The clonotype was recovered from a woman between 35 and 50 years old in good health and CMV-seropositive. The rearrangement links TRBV14 to TRBJ2-7, with 7 bases aligning to TRBD1. The sequencing input was PBMCs. CDR3 in amino acids: CASSPGLLQGREQYF. CDR3 DNA sequence: TGTGCCAGCAGCCCCGGTCTCTTACAGGGGCGAGAGCAGTACTTC.